The next 19 T cell receptor beta chains were all read from a single sample in a study of blood T cells in healthy people across ages. A second PCR, run for about 7 to 11 cycles, used a sample-barcoded 5' primer plus a J-beta primer mix. From the 5' RACE reads, TCRdb called clonotypes with MiXCR, one entry per CDR3 protein. The profile shows about 560,000 distinct CDR3 sequences, about 27% of them singletons. This sample also appeared in a second study, on T cells of mothers and their children.

Sequences were obtained from blood. These receptors all come from a boy between 2 and 10 years old in good health.

The V call is TRBV3-1, the J call TRBJ1-4; TRBD1 aligns across 9 bases. The V segment lost 6 bases and the J segment 2 bases; nucleotides outside the gene matches: 7. CDR1 and CDR2 from the germline V gene are LGHDT and YNNKEL (reference sequence). The CDR3 spans 16 residues. The CDR3 here is CASSVGQGLTNEKLFF. The CDR3 DNA reads as TGTGCCAGCAGTGTGGGACAGGGTCTCACTAATGAAAAACTGTTTTTT.

The V and J genes are TRBV7-2 and TRBJ2-7; maybe TRBD1 (5 bases). The V end lost 1 base, the J end lost 6 bases, and 13 bases lay between the germline ends. Germline V gene sequence: CDR1 SGHTA, CDR2 FQGNSA. The CDR3 loop spans 14 amino acids. CDR3 coding DNA: TGTGCCAGCAGCTTAGACAGGAACGTGGGCGAGCAGTACTTC. Protein sequence: CASSLDRNVGEQYF.

With regard to this clonotype: A much larger clone differs from this one at a single base, so this may be a read error. V gene TRBV4-3 combines with J gene TRBJ1-1; unclear D gene. The CDR3 extends over 13 amino acids. V gave up 1 base and J gave up 4 bases, with 7 bases separating them. From germline, CDR1 is LGHNA and CDR2 YSLEER. The CDR3 DNA sequence: TGCGCCAGCAGCCAAGGGGAAACCACTGAAGCTTTCTTT. Translation: CASSQGETTEAFF.

V gene TRBV7-7 combines with J gene TRBJ2-7; 8 bases are a match to TRBD1. Per germline, CDR1 SSHAT and CDR2 FNYEAQ (reference sequence). CDR3 length: 14 residues. V was clipped by 5 bases and J by 6 bases; unmatched bases: 9. CDR3 DNA sequence: TGTGCCAGCAGCACTCAAGACAGGGGTGGCGAGCAGTACTTC. The encoded protein is CASSTQDRGGEQYF.

This clonotype was found a few times. CDR3 protein: CASSRGQSQETQYF. The CDR3 DNA reads TGTGCCAGCAGCCGGGGACAATCCCAAGAGACCCAGTACTTC. The chain uses TRBV11-2 and TRBJ2-5, with TRBD1 as a possible D gene (6 bases). This CDR3 has 14 amino acids. Germline CDR1 is SGHAT and CDR2 is FQNNGV. V was pared by 5 bases and J by 1 base, with 11 bases between.

J is TRBJ2-7 and V is TRBV18; D not resolved. The germline V and J ends were trimmed by 6 bases and 2 bases, with 14 bases remaining between them. The CDR3 consists of 14 residues. Germline loops: CDR1 KGHSH, CDR2 LQKENI. CDR3 nucleotides: TGTGCCAGCTCCCCCCCGGGCCAGCCCTACGAGCAGTACTTC. It yields the protein CASSPPGQPYEQYF.

The chain is built from TRBV7-9 and TRBJ2-5, with a weak D call TRBD1 (6 bases). The J call may be wrong; the DNA end is better matched by TRBJ2-1. CDR1 and CDR2 from the germline V gene are SEHNR and FQNEAQ (reference sequence). There are 16 residues in the CDR3. Here the CDR3 reads CASSLAVQGDYNEQFF. As DNA, the CDR3 is TGTGCCAGCAGCTTAGCGGTACAGGGTGACTACAATGAGCAGTTCTTC.

There are many counts of this clonotype. This chain uses TRBV10-3 with TRBJ1-5, with 8 positions matching TRBD1. Trimming cost V 7 bases and J 6 bases; bases outside gene matches: 8. Germline V lookup: CDR1 ENHRY, CDR2 SYGVKD. The CDR3 is 14 amino acids. CDR3 region: CAITLTGGGQPQHF. The CDR3 DNA follows: TGTGCCATCACCCTAACAGGGGGAGGTCAGCCCCAGCATTTT.

This clonotype occurred a few times. V and J are TRBV20-1 and TRBJ1-4; D is perhaps TRBD1 (5 bases). Trimming removed 5 bases from V and 0 bases from J, with 10 bases in between. This CDR3 has 14 residues. Germline V CDR1 and CDR2: DFQATT, SNEGSKA (reference sequence). CDR3 region: CSALGTPTNEKLFF. Here the CDR3 DNA reads TGCAGTGCTTTAGGGACTCCAACTAATGAAAAACTGTTTTTT.

This rearrangement joins TRBV30 to TRBJ2-1; D may be TRBD2 (6 bases). CDR1 GTSNPN and CDR2 SVGIG come from the germline V gene (reference sequence). The ends were cut back, 2 bases at V and 0 bases at J, with 11 bases in the middle. This CDR3 is built from 15 residues. The CDR3 reads CAWSSFGSSYNEQFF. The CDR3 DNA follows: TGTGCCTGGAGTTCTTTCGGGAGCTCCTACAATGAGCAGTTCTTC.

This clonotype occurred a few times. The chain carries TRBV3-1 and TRBJ2-5; TRBD2 matches at 9 bases. The J segment lost 4 bases and the V segment lost 1 base, leaving 10 bases of the junction unmatched. The CDR3 is 17 amino acids. CDR1 is LGHDT, CDR2 YNNKEL, per germline (reference sequence). CDR3 nucleotides: TGTGCCAGCAGCCAAGTGTTGGGGATAGCGGGAGTAGAGACCCAGTACTTC. Its translation is CASSQVLGIAGVETQYF.

This chain connects TRBV9 to TRBJ2-1; D call uncertain. The CDR3 loop spans 14 amino acids. Trimming took off 4 bases at V and 4 bases at J, with 12 bases between the two ends. Per the germline V gene, CDR1 is SGDLS and CDR2 is YYNGEE. The DNA of the CDR3 is TGTGCCAGCAGCCCTACCGTCGGGTACAATGAGCAGTTCTTC. Translated: CASSPTVGYNEQFF. Full variable domain (rest looked up from reference TRBV9 and TRBJ2-1): DSGVTQTPKHLITATGQRVTLRCSPRSGDLSVYWYQQSLDQGLQFLIQYYNGEERAKGNILERFSAQQFPDLHSELNLSSLELGDSALYFCASSPTVGYNEQFFGPGTRLTVL.

Only a few counts were recorded for this clonotype. The junction and the germline gene differ at one end; a read error may be behind it. The chain employs TRBV7-7 and TRBJ2-3; 7 nucleotides match TRBD2. Germline V lookup: CDR1 SSHAT, CDR2 FNYEAQ (reference sequence). This CDR3 has 14 residues. Written as DNA, the CDR3 is TGTGCTAGCAGTGACGGGGGGTTCACAGATACGCAGTATTTT. Amino acids: CASSDGGFTDTQYF.

The V gene is TRBV10-3, the J gene TRBJ1-1, with a tentative D call TRBD1 (6 bases). CDR3 size: 15 residues. Trimming took off 0 bases at V and 6 bases at J, with 14 bases between the two ends. Per the germline V gene, CDR1 is ENHRY and CDR2 is SYGVKD. CDR3 sequence reads: CAISESVEGGSEAFF. The CDR3 bases are TGTGCCATCAGTGAGTCGGTGGAGGGGGGCTCTGAAGCTTTCTTT.

In this sample, this clonotype turned up a few times. The chain couples TRBV7-8 to TRBJ2-4; D not certain. This CDR3 has 14 amino acids. V lost 3 bases to trimming and J lost 7 bases, with 13 bases between them. Germline CDR1 is SGHVS and CDR2 is FQNEAQ. DNA for the CDR3: TGTGCCAGCAGCTTTAGCCCCGTGGCGAACATTCAGTACTTC. It encodes CASSFSPVANIQYF.

This clonotype was seen more than once but under ten times. This chain's CDR3 is CASRTTPGHYETQYF. The CDR3 DNA sequence: TGTGCCAGCAGGACCACCCCGGGACATTACGAGACCCAGTACTTC. The chain couples TRBV6-6 to TRBJ2-5, with D tentatively TRBD1 (6 bases). The germline gives CDR1 MNHNY, CDR2 SVGAGI (reference sequence). The CDR3 is made up of 15 amino acids. V was pared by 6 bases and J by 5 bases, with 19 bases between.

The genes are TRBV6-2 or TRBV6-3 and TRBJ2-1, with D perhaps TRBD2 (6 bases). Per germline, CDR1 MNHEY and CDR2 SVGEGT. V shed 2 bases and J shed 1 base, with 15 bases lying between them. The CDR3 has 17 residues. In DNA form, the CDR3 reads TGTGCCAGCAGTTACCGGTCGGGCGGGACGTCCTACAATGAGCAGTTCTTC. Amino acids: CASSYRSGGTSYNEQFF.

The gene calls are TRBV6-1 and TRBJ2-3; possibly TRBD1 for D (7 bases). CDR1 and CDR2 (germline): MNHNS, SASEGT. The germline V and J ends were trimmed by 6 bases and 0 bases, with 16 bases remaining between them. The CDR3 totals 16 residues. Here the CDR3 DNA reads TGTGCCAGCAGGAGGGGGCTGGGGGGTAGCACAGATACGCAGTATTTT. Amino acids: CASRRGLGGSTDTQYF.

Concerning this clonotype itself: At one of its ends the junction is not consistent with the germline gene, which may arise from a read error. The rearrangement links TRBV20-1 to TRBJ2-7; 7 bases agree with TRBD1. CDR3 length equals 16 residues. CDR1 and CDR2 from the germline V gene are DFQATT and SNEGSKA (reference sequence). CDR3 nucleotide sequence: TGCAGTGCTAGACCCCCGGGACAGAAGAGCTCCCACGAGCAGTACTTC. Its protein product is CSARPPGQKSSHEQYF.